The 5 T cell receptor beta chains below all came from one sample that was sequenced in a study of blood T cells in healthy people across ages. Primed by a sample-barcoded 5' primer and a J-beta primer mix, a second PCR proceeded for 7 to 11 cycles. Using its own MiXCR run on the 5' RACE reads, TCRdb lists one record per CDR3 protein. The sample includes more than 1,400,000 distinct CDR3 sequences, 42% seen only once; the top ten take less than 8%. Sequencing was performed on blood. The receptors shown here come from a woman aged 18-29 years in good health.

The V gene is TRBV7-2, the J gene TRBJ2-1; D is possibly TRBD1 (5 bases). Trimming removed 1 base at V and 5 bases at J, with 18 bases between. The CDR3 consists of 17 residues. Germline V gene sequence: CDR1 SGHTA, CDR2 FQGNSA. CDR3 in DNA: TGTGCCAGCAGCTTAGGTCTCACCAGGGCCAGCAACAATGAGCAGTTCTTC. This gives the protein CASSLGLTRASNNEQFF.

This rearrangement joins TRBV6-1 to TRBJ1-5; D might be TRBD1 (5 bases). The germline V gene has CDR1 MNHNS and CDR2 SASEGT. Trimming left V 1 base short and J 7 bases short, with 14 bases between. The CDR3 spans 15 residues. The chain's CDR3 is CASSEGVVSGQPQHF. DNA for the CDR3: TGTGCCAGCAGTGAAGGGGTCGTATCAGGGCAGCCCCAGCATTTT.

The CDR3 loop reads CASSRDRYSTDTQYF. The DNA of the CDR3 is TGTGCCAGCAGCCGGGACCGCTATAGCACAGATACGCAGTATTTT. The rearrangement uses TRBV2 and TRBJ2-3; D tentatively reads TRBD1 or TRBD2 (5 bases each). Per the germline V gene, CDR1 is SNHLY and CDR2 is FYNNEI. This CDR3 is built from 15 residues. V was clipped by 6 bases and J by 0 bases, with 13 bases between them.

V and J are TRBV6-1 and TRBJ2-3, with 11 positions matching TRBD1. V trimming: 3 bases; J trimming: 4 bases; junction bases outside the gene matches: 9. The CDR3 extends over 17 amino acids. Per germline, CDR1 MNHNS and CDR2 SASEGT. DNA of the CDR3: TGTGCCAGCAGTGACGGGACAGGGGGTCGAGTTGCAGATACGCAGTATTTT. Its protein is CASSDGTGGRVADTQYF.

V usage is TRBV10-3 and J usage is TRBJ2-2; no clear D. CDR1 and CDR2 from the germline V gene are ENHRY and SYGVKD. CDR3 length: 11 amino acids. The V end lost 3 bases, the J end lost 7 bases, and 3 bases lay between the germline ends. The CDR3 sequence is CAISDFGELFF. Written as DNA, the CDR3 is TGTGCCATCAGTGATTTCGGGGAGCTGTTTTTT.